The 11 T cell receptor beta chains listed next were all sequenced from one sample in a study of identical twins. TCRdb re-derived calls from the 5' RACE reads in MiXCR, one entry per CDR3 protein. The data show around 1.7 million distinct CDR3 sequences, about 30% seen once. Sequenced input: cord blood. Receptors were obtained from a newborn girl in good health.

The chain has TRBV29-1 and TRBJ2-5; weak D call: TRBD2 (5 bases). This CDR3 contains 14 residues. Germline V gene lookup returns CDR1 SQVTM and CDR2 ANQGSEA. V lost 6 bases to trimming and J lost 11 bases, with 25 bases between them. In DNA form, the CDR3 reads TGCAGCGTGGCTAGCAGTAGCTCCTACAATGAGCAGTACTTC. It codes for CSVASSSSYNEQYF.

This clonotype was detected ten times or more. The chain carries TRBV29-1 and TRBJ1-2; D unclear. Germline V gene data show CDR1 as SQVTM and CDR2 as ANQGSEA. The CDR3 spans 11 residues. V lost 7 bases, J lost 7 bases, and 13 bases lay in between. DNA for the CDR3: TGCAGCGCGGCCCTTAATCGTGGCTACACCTTC. As protein: CSAALNRGYTF.

This clonotype occurred a few times. This sequence joins TRBV2 and TRBJ2-3; 11 positions match TRBD2. Germline CDR1 reads SNHLY; CDR2 reads FYNNEI. Losses at the gene ends were 9 bases for V and 4 bases for J; bases not matched to a gene: 12. This CDR3 spans 16 amino acids. The CDR3 coding sequence is TGTGCCAGTCACTACTTAGCGGGAGGGCCCGCAGATACGCAGTATTTT. Amino acid sequence: CASHYLAGGPADTQYF.

This clonotype turned up a few times. The V call is TRBV25-1, the J call TRBJ2-7, with D unresolved. V gave up 5 bases and J gave up 6 bases, with 14 bases separating them. Germline CDR1 reads MGHDK; CDR2 reads SYGVNS. This CDR3 comprises 13 residues. The CDR3 spells CASSFVTGSEQYF. CDR3 DNA sequence: TGTGCCAGCAGTTTCGTGACGGGCTCCGAGCAGTACTTC.

V gene TRBV6-2 or TRBV6-3 combines with J gene TRBJ2-1, with 9 bases lining up with TRBD2. Trimming removed 3 bases from V and 2 bases from J; junction bases left unmatched: 8. CDR1 and CDR2 (germline): MNHEY, SVGEGT. This CDR3 comprises 17 residues. CDR3 in DNA: TGTGCCAGCAGTTATCTCTGGCGGGAGGGCCCCTACAATGAGCAGTTCTTC. Amino acid sequence: CASSYLWREGPYNEQFF.

Turning to this clonotype: A much more abundant neighbour one base away suggests this may be a read error. The chain recombines TRBV12-3 or TRBV12-4 with TRBJ2-1, with a weak D call TRBD1 (7 bases). V was clipped by 8 bases and J by 1 base, with 15 bases between them. The CDR3 consists of 15 residues. The CDR3 loop reads CASQATGRSYNEQFF. In DNA, the CDR3 is TGTGCCAGCCAAGCGACAGGGAGGTCCTACAATGAGCAGTTCTTC.

With regard to this clonotype: This may arise from a read error, as a much more abundant clone is one base away. The CDR3 coding sequence is TGTGCCATCAGTGAGGGGACAGTCTCCTACGAGCAGTTCTTC. It encodes CAISEGTVSYEQFF. The gene calls are TRBV10-3 and TRBJ2-1; 7 bases are a match to TRBD1. This CDR3 region has 14 residues. Trimming cost V 2 bases and J 10 bases; bases outside gene matches: 8. The germline V gene encodes CDR1 ENHRY and CDR2 SYGVKD.

The chain carries TRBV25-1 and TRBJ1-1, with TRBD1 matching over 7 bases. V dropped 5 bases and J dropped 8; count of bases not matched to a gene: 5. This CDR3 spans 12 amino acids. Germline CDR1 and CDR2: MGHDK and SYGVNS. The CDR3 DNA sequence: TGTGCCAGCAGTCGTTACAGGGGCGAAGCTTTCTTT. Protein sequence: CASSRYRGEAFF.

V is TRBV2 and J is TRBJ2-5; TRBD2 is a possible D gene (5 bases). The V gene lost 6 bases and the J gene lost 11 bases, with 22 bases spanning the gap. The CDR3 loop spans 14 amino acids. CDR1 is SNHLY, CDR2 FYNNEI, per germline. CDR3 sequence (DNA): TGTGCCAGCAGGGACTCATCATTCTACAATGAGCAGTACTTC. This codes for CASRDSSFYNEQYF.

This sequence joins TRBV2 and TRBJ2-7, with D possibly TRBD2 on 6 matching bases. This CDR3 is built from 12 residues. Germline CDR1 and CDR2: SNHLY and FYNNEI. V lost 11 bases, J lost 0 bases, and 11 bases lay in between. The CDR3 sequence is CAVRDSSYEQYF. For the CDR3, the DNA is TGTGCCGTCCGGGACTCCTCCTACGAGCAGTACTTC.

The chain couples TRBV29-1 to TRBJ2-3; D may be TRBD2 (6 bases). The CDR3 covers 12 residues. The V gene's germline CDR1 is SQVTM and CDR2 ANQGSEA. V lost 6 bases, J lost 6 bases, and 13 bases lay in between. CDR3 DNA sequence: TGCAGCGTAGGGACGGGAGAGGATACGCAGTATTTT. Protein: CSVGTGEDTQYF.